This T cell receptor beta chain was captured in a study of Tregs in tolerant kidney transplant recipients. Turning to the study itself: Recipients received nonmyeloablative bone marrow transplants from related graft donors, with transient mixed chimerism. The study, taken as a whole, reports: For some patients, primers changed over time, blocking nucleotide-level comparison.

TCRdb's copy holds only in-frame clones and misses some; the assay was immunoSEQ multiplex PCR. Of around 78,000 clones listed, approximately 89% were seen once; the top ten hold about 0.3%. With respect to this clone: The target antigen is unknown.

Thawed PBMCs were FACS-sorted into unstimulated CD4+CD25+CD127- regulatory T cells, CD4+CD25- non-regulatory cells, CD4 and CD8 cells. The receptor was isolated from a human donor who received a combined kidney and bone marrow transplant. Sequenced here: Tregs from blood, sampled before the transplant.

CDR3 in DNA: TGTGCCAGCAGAAGAGGTAGCGGCGCGACGGGATCCTACAATGAGCAGTTCTTC. The encoded protein is CASRRGSGATGSYNEQFF. The rearrangement joins TRBV9 to TRBJ2-1; perhaps TRBD2 as D (6 bases). Germline V lookup: CDR1 SGDLS, CDR2 YYNGEE. CDR3 size: 18 residues. V was cut by 5 bases and J by 1 base, with 22 bases left in between.